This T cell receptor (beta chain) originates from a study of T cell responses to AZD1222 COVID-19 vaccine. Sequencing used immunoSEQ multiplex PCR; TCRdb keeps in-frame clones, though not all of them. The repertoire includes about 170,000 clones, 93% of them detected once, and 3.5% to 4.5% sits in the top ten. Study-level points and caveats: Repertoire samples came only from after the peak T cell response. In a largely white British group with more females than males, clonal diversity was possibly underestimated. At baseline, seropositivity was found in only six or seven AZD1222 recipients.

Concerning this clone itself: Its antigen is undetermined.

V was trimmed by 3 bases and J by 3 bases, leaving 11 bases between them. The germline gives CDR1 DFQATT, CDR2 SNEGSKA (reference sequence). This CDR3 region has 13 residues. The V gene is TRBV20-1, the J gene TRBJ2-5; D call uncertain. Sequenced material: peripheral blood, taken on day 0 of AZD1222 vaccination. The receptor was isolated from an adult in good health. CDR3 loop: CSASLGSEETQYF. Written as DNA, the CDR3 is TGCAGTGCTAGTTTGGGGTCGGAAGAGACCCAGTACTTC.